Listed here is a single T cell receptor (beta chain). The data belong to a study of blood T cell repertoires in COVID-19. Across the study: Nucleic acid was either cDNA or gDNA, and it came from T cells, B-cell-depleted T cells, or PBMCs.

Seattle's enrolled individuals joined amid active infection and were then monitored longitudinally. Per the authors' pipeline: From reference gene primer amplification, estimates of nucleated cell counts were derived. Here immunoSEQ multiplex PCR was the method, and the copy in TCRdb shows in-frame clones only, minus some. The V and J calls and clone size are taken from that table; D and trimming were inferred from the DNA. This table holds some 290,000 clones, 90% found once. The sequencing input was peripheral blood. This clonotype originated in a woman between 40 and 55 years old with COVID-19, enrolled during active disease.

CDR3 DNA: TGTGCCAGCAGTTTAGTGGCTAGCGGGTTAGCCAAAAACATTCAGTACTTC. This sequence encodes CASSLVASGLAKNIQYF. This chain connects TRBV27 to TRBJ2-4, with TRBD2 matching 8 bases. With 2 bases clipped from V and 0 bases from J, the junction kept 6 bases outside the gene matches. Per the germline V gene, CDR1 is MNHEY and CDR2 is SMNVEV (reference sequence). The CDR3 is 17 residues long.